What follows is one TCR beta chain and its context. This entry comes from a study of blood T cell repertoires in COVID-19. Study-level background: Samples of COVID-19 (acute and convalescent) were obtained from the United States, Italy and Spain. From T cells, B-cell-depleted T cells, or PBMCs came the material, which was cDNA or gDNA.

Germline CDR1 is MNHEY and CDR2 is SMNVEV (reference sequence). The CDR3 loop spans 14 amino acids. Trimming removed 2 bases at V and 0 bases at J, with 8 bases between. Methods used by the authors: Reference gene primer amplification gave estimated nucleated cell counts. Assay: immunoSEQ multiplex PCR; the TCRdb copy retains only in-frame clones and omits some. V, J and clone size reflect that table, while D and trimming were determined from the DNA. Among about 140,000 clones listed, approximately 89% were seen once. Sequenced sample: peripheral blood. The chain joins TRBV27 to TRBJ2-7; no firm D call. The TCR originated in a human donor in a cohort sampled during active COVID-19. CDR3 bases: TGTGCCAGCAGTTTAGGTAGGAGCTCCTACGAGCAGTACTTC. Its protein product is CASSLGRSSYEQYF.